These 7 T cell receptor beta chains originate from one sample sequenced in a study of blood T cell repertoires in COVID-19. Profiled with immunoSEQ multiplex PCR; TCRdb holds only in-frame clones, not every one. The sample lists approximately 90,000 clones, 65% to 90% occurring once. The specimen was peripheral blood. The receptors originated from a man aged 55 to 70 with acute or convalescent COVID-19.

The V and J genes are TRBV19 and TRBJ1-2; TRBD1 aligns across 9 bases. This CDR3 has 13 amino acids. The germline CDR1 and CDR2 sequences are LNHDA and SQIVND (reference sequence). V shed 5 bases and J 4 bases; nucleotides not matched to a gene: 2. Written as DNA, the CDR3 is TGTGCCAGTAGTCAGGACAGGGGCTATGGCTACACCTTC. Its translation is CASSQDRGYGYTF.

The V call is TRBV7-2, the J call TRBJ2-3; D gene ambiguous. Germline CDR1 SGHTA, CDR2 FQGNSA. There are 13 residues in the CDR3. The ends were cut back, 1 base at V and 1 base at J, with 3 bases in the middle. The CDR3 coding sequence is TGTGCCAGCAGCTTAGTCGGCACAGATACGCAGTATTTT. This encodes CASSLVGTDTQYF.

This clone was found once. The CDR3 sequence is CAWSASARLKTYEQYF. CDR3 bases: TGTGCCTGGAGTGCCTCGGCCAGGCTTAAAACCTACGAGCAGTACTTC. V is TRBV30 and J is TRBJ2-7; no definite D call. The ends were cut back, 1 base at V and 2 bases at J, with 18 bases in the middle. The CDR3 length is 16 residues. The germline V gene encodes CDR1 GTSNPN and CDR2 SVGIG (reference sequence).

The chain joins TRBV9 to TRBJ2-2, with 9 bases fitting TRBD2. CDR1 is SGDLS and CDR2 is YYNGEE in the germline V gene. J lost 2 bases, V lost 1 base, and 6 bases had no gene match. This CDR3 contains 17 residues. In DNA form, the CDR3 reads TGTGCCAGCAGCGTAAGTAGCGGGGGCCCAAACACCGGGGAGCTGTTTTTT. It specifies CASSVSSGGPNTGELFF.

With respect to this clone: Other DNA sequences in this sample translate to the same CDR3. This chain links TRBV28 with TRBJ2-2; possible D gene TRBD1, 6 bases. Deletions cut 6 bases from V and 2 bases from J, with 13 bases between. Germline values: CDR1 MDHEN, CDR2 SYDVKM. The CDR3 covers 15 residues. CDR3 sequence reads: CASSYLTGNTGELFF. CDR3 in DNA: TGTGCCAGCAGCTACCTGACAGGAAACACCGGGGAGCTGTTTTTT. Looking up the rest from reference TRBV28 and TRBJ2-2 gives the full variable domain: DVKVTQSSRYLVKRTGEKVFLECVQDMDHENMFWYRQDPGLGLRLIYFSYDVKMKEKGDIPEGYSVSREKKERFSLILESASTNQTSMYLCASSYLTGNTGELFFGEGSRLTVL.

V is TRBV7-9 and J is TRBJ1-3; 7 nucleotides line up with TRBD1. The V and J ends lost 1 base and 3 bases, in that order; junction bases with no gene match: 6. Per the germline V gene, CDR1 is SEHNR and CDR2 is FQNEAQ (reference sequence). This CDR3 spans 16 amino acids. The DNA for the CDR3 is TGTGCCAGCAGCTTAGAGAAAGACAGGGTTGGAAACACCATATATTTT. This encodes CASSLEKDRVGNTIYF.

J is TRBJ2-3 and V is TRBV9; no firm D call. With 6 bases removed from V and 0 bases from J, the gap between germline ends came to 11 bases. Looked up from germline, CDR1 is SGDLS and CDR2 is YYNGEE. The CDR3 contains 14 residues. CDR3 residues: CASTPLPSTDTQYF. CDR3 coding DNA: TGTGCCAGCACCCCCCTCCCCAGCACAGATACGCAGTATTTT.